The entry below describes one T cell receptor beta chain. Its recognized antigen is unknown. No base quality values were provided; no much bigger clone lies one nucleotide off. The sample comes from a study of blood T cell repertoires in COVID-19 (dated by TCRdb to the early 2020s). Background on the whole study: The collaborator samples originated in the United States, Italy and Spain and spanned the acute and convalescent phases of COVID-19. Sample metadata almost always included a de-identified subject ID, COVID-19 status, age in years and sex. Where available, HLA class I and class II types were taken from metadata supplied by the sample provider and were not determined by assay-based typing. The prospective study material was composed of cDNA or gDNA derived from T cells, B-cell-depleted T cells, or PBMCs. Samples came from the ongoing ImmuneRACE study (first 160 participants) plus 1,254 subjects from 6 global collaborators. The repertoires were released in a freely available public database meant as a resource for research on the immune response to SARS-CoV-2. Subjects who had been exposed to COVID-19, were actively infected with it, or had recovered from it provided the deeply sampled blood TCRbeta repertoires that made up the dataset. The study at large found these results: The amount of clinical and demographic metadata varied by source and participant and was provided uncurated.

The collaborating institutions used their own protocols to collect whole blood in K2EDTA tubes. For TCRbeta analysis, collaborators shipped samples as frozen whole blood, isolated PBMCs, or DNA extracted from either of those sample types. TCRbeta CDR3 regions were amplified from genomic DNA by means of the immunoSEQ Assay, a bias-controlled multiplex PCR. For the original study's pipeline: Nucleated cell counts per sample were estimated from amplification of reference gene primers within the assay. To quantify the absolute abundance of each unique TCRbeta CDR3 rearrangement, sequence reads were collapsed and filtered. For each sample, productive Simpson clonality was calculated as the square root of Simpson's diversity index over productive rearrangements. In TCRdb, the immuneACCESS table is reduced to in-frame sequences with V and J assigned. These tables do not hold every clone; where another copy was compared, an unresolved V gene accounts for under half, and the others remain unexplained. That table furnishes V, J and clone size, whereas the DNA furnished D and trimming. Recorded for this sample are 50,000 to 75,000 clones; about 93% of them occurred a single time. Of the sample, around 2.6% falls within the top ten clones.

The CDR3 sequence holds 13 residues, the cysteine and phenylalanine included. The DNA shown is the 39-base CDR3, in frame from base 1. The germline ends are 12 bases apart after V is trimmed by 5 bases and J by 4 bases. The sequencing sample was made of peripheral blood. The sequence came from a man aged 65 to 79 with active COVID-19. The receptor chain draws on TRBV12-3 or TRBV12-4 and TRBJ2-7; the best D guess is TRBD1, with 6 bases matching. This receptor carries the CDR3 CASSEGVNYEQYF. The nucleotide sequence reads TGTGCCAGCAGTGAGGGGGTGAATTACGAGCAGTACTTC.